The rows below give T cell receptor beta chains drawn from one sample of a study of cytomegalovirus exposure and HLA in healthy donors. Assay: immunoSEQ multiplex PCR; the TCRdb copy retains only in-frame clones and omits some. The listing contains some 89,000 clones. The source material was PBMCs. The receptors here all came from a young woman in good health and CMV-seronegative. The CDR3 runs from the conserved cysteine through the conserved F or W. The order of the fields is V gene, D gene, J gene, CDR3 DNA, CDR3 protein. The D gene is left open where the match is weak.

TRBV30	TRBD1	TRBJ1-4	TGTGCCTGGAGGTACACAGGGGCTGGGGAAAAACTGTTTTTT	CAWRYTGAGEKLFF
TRBV5-6	TRBD1	TRBJ2-7	TGTGCCAGCAGCTTGGCCGGGACAGGGCGCGAGCAGTACTTC	CASSLAGTGREQYF
TRBV11-1	-	TRBJ2-1	TGTGCCAGCAGCTTACACCGCCGTCGACACTACAATGAGCAGTTCTTC	CASSLHRRRHYNEQFF
TRBV6-5	TRBD1	TRBJ2-7	TGTGCCAGCCGCCGAGGACAGGGGACCTACGAGCAGTACTTC	CASRRGQGTYEQYF
TRBV29-1	TRBD1	TRBJ1-1	TGCAGCGTTGAAGGTGGACAGGGGACTGAAGCTTTCTTT	CSVEGGQGTEAFF
TRBV9	-	TRBJ2-3	TGTGCCAGCAGCGCCTCTCCAGGCACAGATACGCAGTATTTT	CASSASPGTDTQYF
TRBV5-1	-	TRBJ2-3	TGCGCCAGCAGCCCGGATAGCGGAACTAGCACAGATACGCAGTATTTT	CASSPDSGTSTDTQYF
TRBV15	-	TRBJ1-2	TGTGCCACCAGCAGAGATCGAGCAGGGAACTATGGCTACACCTTC	CATSRDRAGNYGYTF
TRBV19	-	TRBJ2-2	TGTGCCAGTAGTATGGGGCAGTACACCGGGGAGCTGTTTTTT	CASSMGQYTGELFF
TRBV5-1	TRBD2	TRBJ2-7	TGCGCCAGCAGCTTGGGACTAGCGGACGTGCTTTACGAGCAGTACTTC	CASSLGLADVLYEQYF
TRBV11-3	-	TRBJ2-2	TGTGCCAGCAGCCGACAGTACGACGGGGAGCTGTTTTTT	CASSRQYDGELFF
TRBV5-4	-	TRBJ1-6	TGTGCCAGCAGCTTGGGAAGGGGTGGTGGTAATTCACCCCTCCACTTT	CASSLGRGGGNSPLHF
TRBV5-1	-	TRBJ2-2	TGCGCCAGCAGCTTGCAGGGCACCGGGGAGCTGTTTTTT	CASSLQGTGELFF
TRBV5-1	TRBD1	TRBJ1-2	TGCGCCAGCAGCTTGGGTCCGGCAGGGGGCAACTATGGCTACACCTTC	CASSLGPAGGNYGYTF
TRBV27	-	TRBJ2-5	TGTGCCAGCAGTTGGGCTAGCGAATTCCAAGAGACCCAGTACTTC	CASSWASEFQETQYF
TRBV7-2	-	TRBJ1-1	TGTGCCAGCAGCTTAGCGACACGGAACCCGATGAACACTGAAGCTTTCTTT	CASSLATRNPMNTEAFF
TRBV28	TRBD2	TRBJ2-3	TGTGCCAGCAGTTTAGGAGTTGCGGCTAGCGGGCACACAGATACGCAGTATTTT	CASSLGVAASGHTDTQYF
TRBV5-1	-	TRBJ2-3	TGCGCCAGCAGCCCGACTGTAGCGATGGCAGATACGCAGTATTTT	CASSPTVAMADTQYF
TRBV4-1	TRBD1	TRBJ1-4	TGCGCCAGCAGCCAAGCCGACAGGGGGCAACGAAAACTGTTTTTT	CASSQADRGQRKLFF
TRBV7-2	TRBD2	TRBJ2-7	TGTGCCAGCAGCTCGACGCCTACTGGGACTAGCGGGGGGATCTACGAGCAGTACTTC	CASSSTPTGTSGGIYEQYF
TRBV25-1	TRBD1	TRBJ2-1	TGTGCCAGCAGTGACTTCACAGGGGGCCACTACAATGAGCAGTTCTTC	CASSDFTGGHYNEQFF
TRBV5-6	TRBD1	TRBJ1-2	TGTGCCAGCAGCTTGGATTGGGACAGCTATGGCTACACCTTC	CASSLDWDSYGYTF